This T cell receptor (beta chain) emerged from a study of cytotoxic CD8 clonotypes in ibrutinib-treated CLL. On the study more broadly: 24 partial and 2 complete responses; at median 68 months, 14 remitted, roughly 12 progressed.

Points from the study as a whole: Pretreatment clonality was elevated relative to age-matched healthy donors and paralleled circulating CD8+ T-cell counts.

This clone was seen once. Its antigen is still unknown. Data came from immunoSEQ multiplex PCR; TCRdb stores just in-frame clones and leaves some out. Of about 310,000 clones in the sample, roughly 79% are singletons; the top ten hold 5.5% to 8%. V was clipped by 4 bases and J by 7 bases; unmatched bases: 10. The CDR3 loop spans 15 amino acids. Per germline, CDR1 SGHRS and CDR2 YFSETQ. V gene TRBV5-1 combines with J gene TRBJ2-3, with TRBD2 matching 9 bases. The sequenced sample was PBMCs, obtained before ibrutinib treatment. This clonotype was sampled from a human donor with chronic lymphocytic leukemia. The CDR3 nucleotides are TGCGCCAGCAGCCACGGGCGGGAGGGCCGGCATACGCAGTATTTT. This encodes CASSHGREGRHTQYF. Complete variable domain (other parts from reference TRBV5-1 and TRBJ2-3): KAGVTQTPRYLIKTRGQQVTLSCSPISGHRSVSWYQQTPGQGLQFLFEYFSETQRNKGNFPGRFSGRQFSNSRSEMNVSTLELGDSALYLCASSHGREGRHTQYFGPGTRLTVL.